These 32 T cell receptor beta chains originate from one sample sequenced in a study of blood T cell repertoires in COVID-19. Profiled with immunoSEQ multiplex PCR; TCRdb holds only in-frame clones, not every one. The sample consists of approximately 160,000 clones, 90% of them appearing once. Sequencing was done on a sample of peripheral blood. The origin of the receptors is a man aged 60-69 years with active or convalescent COVID-19.

The rearrangement uses TRBV12-1 and TRBJ1-5; TRBD1 is the table's D call and was not checked against the DNA. TRBV12-1 counts as a pseudogene. The CDR3 is 16 residues long. The CDR3 nucleotides read TGTGCCAGCAGCTTGCCCTCGGACAGGGGCAATCAGCCCCAGCATTTT. Translated: CASSLPSDRGNQPQHF.

This clone appeared a single time. This chain joins TRBV5-5 and TRBJ1-2; D uncertain. Trimming pared 0 bases from V and 1 base from J, leaving 7 bases between. Germline CDR1 reads SGHKS; CDR2 reads YYEKEE (reference sequence). This CDR3 has 14 residues. This chain's CDR3 is CASSLGHGNYGYTF. CDR3 bases: TGTGCCAGCAGCTTGGGACACGGTAACTATGGCTACACCTTC.

To note about this clone: The junction does not match germline at one end; this may be a read error. The CDR3 nucleotides are TGTGCCACCAGGCTAGACAGGGGGCGAAGGAGAAACCGGGGAGCTGTTTTT. Residues: CATRLDRGRRRNRGAVF. The chain recombines TRBV24-1 with TRBJ2-2; TRBD1 matches at 10 bases. This CDR3 is built from 17 residues. Germline V gene data show CDR1 as KGHDR and CDR2 as SFDVKD.

The sample holds one count of this clone. The V and J genes are TRBV18 and TRBJ1-4, with 9 bases fitting TRBD1. V lost 2 bases, J lost 8 bases, and 9 bases stayed unmatched. Germline CDR1 KGHSH, CDR2 LQKENI. CDR3 length: 16 residues. This CDR3 is CASSPFGGTGNEKLFF. Written as DNA, the CDR3 is TGTGCCAGCTCACCATTTGGGGGGACAGGGAACGAAAAACTGTTTTTT.

The CDR3 region has the DNA TGTGCCAGCAGTTTCGCTGGAGGACAGGGTTTTGGCTACACCTTC. It encodes CASSFAGGQGFGYTF. This rearrangement joins TRBV28 to TRBJ1-2, with 8 bases identical to TRBD1. This CDR3 contains 15 residues. V lost 3 bases, J lost 7 bases, and 10 bases stayed unmatched. The germline V gene has CDR1 MDHEN and CDR2 SYDVKM.

This clone was observed once. The V and J genes are TRBV2 and TRBJ2-1; D gene unclear. Germline values: CDR1 SNHLY, CDR2 FYNNEI. The germline V and J ends were trimmed by 1 base and 0 bases, with 10 bases remaining between them. The CDR3 is 16 amino acids. The CDR3 is CASSEELPSSYNEQFF. The CDR3 nucleotides are TGTGCCAGCAGTGAAGAGCTCCCAAGCTCCTACAATGAGCAGTTCTTC.

V gene TRBV2 combines with J gene TRBJ1-2, with a tentative D call TRBD1 (5 bases). With 4 bases removed from V and 5 bases from J, the gap between germline ends came to 8 bases. The CDR3 extends over 12 amino acids. Germline CDR1 is SNHLY and CDR2 is FYNNEI. The DNA of the CDR3 is TGTGCCAGCAGTGCGGGGGTTTATGGCTACACCTTC. As protein: CASSAGVYGYTF.

The chain links TRBV6-5 to TRBJ2-2, with D perhaps matching TRBD1 (6 bases). The germline V and J ends were trimmed by 7 bases and 6 bases, with 18 bases remaining between them. Germline V gene data show CDR1 as MNHEY and CDR2 as SVGAGI. CDR3 length: 15 residues. The CDR3 coding sequence is TGTGCCAGCAACGAAAGGGGGTTCTTCGCCGGGGAGCTGTTTTTT. It encodes CASNERGFFAGELFF.

This rearrangement joins TRBV5-1 to TRBJ2-2, with 12 bases lining up with TRBD1. CDR3 length: 22 residues. V dropped 2 bases and J dropped 1; count of bases not matched to a gene: 18. CDR1 is SGHRS and CDR2 is YFSETQ in the germline V gene. The CDR3 DNA reads as TGCGCCAGCAGCTTACCGAAGGCGGGACAGGGGGCGCGTGGGGAGAACACCGGGGAGCTGTTTTTT. Translation gives CASSLPKAGQGARGENTGELFF.

The J gene is TRBJ1-1, the V gene TRBV20-1, with D maybe TRBD1 (5 bases). V was clipped by 3 bases and J by 10 bases, with 15 bases between them. CDR1 DFQATT and CDR2 SNEGSKA come from the germline V gene (reference sequence). The CDR3 runs 12 residues. CDR3 nucleotide sequence: TGCAGTGCTAGTTTCAGGGCCGGGGGAGCTTTCTTT. It is translated as CSASFRAGGAFF.

V and J are TRBV18 and TRBJ1-2; tentative D call: TRBD1 (6 bases). V lost 3 bases, J lost 3 bases, and 8 bases lay in between. Germline assignment: CDR1 KGHSH and CDR2 LQKENI. This CDR3 region has 13 residues. The CDR3 nucleotides read TGTGCCAGCTCACCCAACAGGGACTATGGCTACACCTTC. Amino acid sequence: CASSPNRDYGYTF.

This clone occurred a few times. V is TRBV6-5 and J is TRBJ2-7, with D hard to call. The CDR3 is 14 amino acids. From germline, CDR1 is MNHEY and CDR2 SVGAGI. Trimming removed 6 bases at V and 3 bases at J, with 15 bases between. CDR3 sequence (DNA): TGTGCCAGCAGCCGATATATACGGTACTACGAGCAGTACTTC. It is translated as CASSRYIRYYEQYF.

This clone was seen a single time. The gene calls are TRBV7-9 and TRBJ2-7; D not resolved. V lost 3 bases to trimming and J lost 3 bases, with 24 bases between them. The germline gives CDR1 SEHNR, CDR2 FQNEAQ (reference sequence). This CDR3 is 18 amino acids long. The CDR3 bases are TGTGCCAGCAGCTTTCCCCCCGACAAGTCCATATACGGCTACGAGCAGTACTTC. Encoded protein: CASSFPPDKSIYGYEQYF.

V gene TRBV19 combines with J gene TRBJ1-1; D gene unclear. The CDR3 totals 13 residues. Germline CDR1 reads LNHDA; CDR2 reads SQIVND (reference sequence). Trimming removed 7 bases from V and 3 bases from J, with 12 bases in between. For the CDR3, the DNA is TGTGCCAGTAACGGAGGGCGGTACACTGAAGCTTTCTTT. This translates into CASNGGRYTEAFF. The full variable domain, with the rest looked up from reference TRBV19 and TRBJ1-1, is DGGITQSPKYLFRKEGQNVTLSCEQNLNHDAMYWYRQDPGQGLRLIYYSQIVNDFQKGDIAEGYSVSREKKESFPLTVTSAQKNPTAFYLCASNGGRYTEAFFGQGTRLTVV.

The rearrangement uses TRBV3-1 (or the pseudogene TRBV3-2) and TRBJ1-6, with no clear D. V was clipped by 1 base and J by 3 bases, with 13 bases between them. The CDR3 is 17 amino acids. Looked up from germline, CDR1 is LGHDT and CDR2 is YNNKEL (reference sequence). For the CDR3, the DNA is TGTGCCAGCAGCCAAGTATCACAAACCAACTATAATTCACCCCTCCACTTT. Amino acid sequence: CASSQVSQTNYNSPLHF.

The CDR3 region is CASMGQDYEQYF. In DNA form, the CDR3 reads TGCGCCAGTATGGGACAGGACTACGAGCAGTACTTC. The rearrangement joins TRBV4-1 to TRBJ2-7; 8 bases align to TRBD1. This CDR3 is 12 amino acids long. Germline V lookup: CDR1 MGHRA, CDR2 YSYEKL. The ends lost 9 bases at V and 3 bases at J; junction bases unmatched: 4.

J is TRBJ2-3 and V is TRBV19, with TRBD1 identical over 9 bases. This CDR3 comprises 13 residues. Germline loops: CDR1 LNHDA, CDR2 SQIVND (reference sequence). V trimming: 5 bases; J trimming: 4 bases; junction bases outside the gene matches: 1. The CDR3, as DNA: TGTGCCAGTAGTTACAGGGGGCCAGATACGCAGTATTTT. It codes for CASSYRGPDTQYF.

Only one count was recorded for this clone. The J gene is TRBJ1-3, the V gene TRBV6-5; 8 bases map to TRBD1. Losses at the gene ends were 3 bases for V and 5 bases for J; bases not matched to a gene: 3. The CDR3 covers 14 residues. CDR1 MNHEY and CDR2 SVGAGI come from the germline V gene. The chain's CDR3 is CASSYSGGRNTIYF. DNA of the CDR3: TGTGCCAGCAGTTATTCAGGGGGCAGAAACACCATATATTTT.

The genes are TRBV3-1 (or the pseudogene TRBV3-2) and TRBJ1-2; the D is unclear. The germline V gene encodes CDR1 LGHDT and CDR2 YNNKEL (reference sequence). The CDR3 runs 21 residues. The V end lost 3 bases, the J end lost 0 bases, and 29 bases lay between the germline ends. DNA for the CDR3: TGTGCCAGCAGCCAGATCTCTGGAGGCTCGGTATCCAGATACTCTAACTATGGCTACACCTTC. Encoded protein: CASSQISGGSVSRYSNYGYTF.

V gene TRBV10-3 combines with J gene TRBJ1-5; the match to TRBD1 covers 9 bases. CDR3 length: 17 amino acids. Germline trimming cut 4 bases from V and 5 bases from J; bases unmatched to any gene: 12. Germline V lookup: CDR1 ENHRY, CDR2 SYGVKD. The CDR3 bases are TGTGCCATCAGTGGGGGGGCTGGGCGACAGGGGGATCAGCCCCAGCATTTT. Translated: CAISGGAGRQGDQPQHF.

V and J are TRBV6-5 and TRBJ1-1; D is perhaps TRBD1 (6 bases). Germline V gives CDR1 MNHEY, CDR2 SVGAGI. The CDR3 has 15 residues. Trimming stripped 5 bases from V and 2 bases from J, with 15 bases between. The CDR3 DNA is TGTGCCAGCAGTACCCGGAACAGGGAAAACACTGAAGCTTTCTTT. Translation: CASSTRNRENTEAFF.

The chain recombines TRBV19 with TRBJ1-1; TRBD1 matches at 9 bases. Germline V lookup: CDR1 LNHDA, CDR2 SQIVND (reference sequence). The V gene end was trimmed by 6 bases and the J gene end by 3 bases; junction bases not matched to a gene: 8. The CDR3 is 15 residues long. The CDR3 DNA sequence: TGTGCCAGTAGGATTCTCCGGGACAGGGACACTGAAGCTTTCTTT. Its protein is CASRILRDRDTEAFF.

This clone was seen a few times. V gene TRBV15 combines with J gene TRBJ1-1; TRBD1 matches 7 bases. Unmatched junction bases numbered 11, after V lost 4 bases and J lost 6 bases. In germline, CDR1 is LNHNV, CDR2 YYDKDF (reference sequence). The CDR3 has 15 residues. The CDR3 DNA is TGTGCCACCAGCACTGGACAGGAACTAAGGGCTGAAGCTTTCTTT. This codes for CATSTGQELRAEAFF. Using reference TRBV15 and TRBJ1-1 for the parts outside the CDR3, the full variable domain is DAMVIQNPRYQVTQFGKPVTLSCSQTLNHNVMYWYQQKSSQAPKLLFHYYDKDFNNEADTPDNFQSRRPNTSFCFLDIRSPGLGDTAMYLCATSTGQELRAEAFFGQGTRLTVV.

V and J are TRBV11-2 and TRBJ1-4, with 11 nucleotides matching TRBD1. The CDR3 has 15 amino acids. Trimming cost V 4 bases and J 7 bases; bases outside gene matches: 5. Germline V CDR1 and CDR2: SGHAT, FQNNGV. The CDR3 DNA follows: TGTGCCAGCAGCTCGGGACAGGGGGGGAGTGAAAAACTGTTTTTT. This encodes CASSSGQGGSEKLFF. Full variable domain (remainder filled in from reference TRBV11-2 and TRBJ1-4): EAGVAQSPRYKIIEKRQSVAFWCNPISGHATLYWYQQILGQGPKLLIQFQNNGVVDDSQLPKDRFSAERLKGVDSTLKIQPAKLEDSAVYLCASSSGQGGSEKLFFGSGTQLSVL.

The chain uses TRBV3-1 (or the pseudogene TRBV3-2) and TRBJ1-1; TRBD1 matches 7 bases. Unmatched junction bases numbered 5, after V lost 0 bases and J lost 4 bases. This CDR3 contains 15 residues. In germline, CDR1 is LGHDT, CDR2 YNNKEL (reference sequence). DNA of the CDR3: TGTGCCAGCAGCCAAGAGGGGACAGCGGTCACTGAAGCTTTCTTT. This sequence encodes CASSQEGTAVTEAFF.

The chain couples TRBV6-5 to TRBJ2-7; the match to TRBD2 covers 7 bases. V shed 7 bases and J 4 bases; nucleotides not matched to a gene: 10. The germline V gene has CDR1 MNHEY and CDR2 SVGAGI. The CDR3 covers 14 residues. The CDR3 sequence is CASIGWGGLYEQYF. Here the CDR3 DNA reads TGTGCCAGCATAGGGTGGGGGGGTTTGTACGAGCAGTACTTC.

In this sample, this clone turned up a few times. DNA of the CDR3: TGTGCCATCAGTGAGACAGGGGGGATGAACACTGAAGCTTTCTTT. Its protein is CAISETGGMNTEAFF. The rearrangement joins TRBV10-3 to TRBJ1-1, with 8 positions matching TRBD1. V was clipped by 2 bases and J by 0 bases; unmatched bases: 2. The CDR3 covers 15 residues. The V gene's germline CDR1 is ENHRY and CDR2 SYGVKD.

V and J are TRBV30 and TRBJ2-3; D is perhaps TRBD2 (5 bases). Germline-derived CDR1 and CDR2 are GTSNPN and SVGIG (reference sequence). V lost 2 bases, J lost 6 bases, and 21 bases lay in between. The CDR3 consists of 16 residues. The CDR3 DNA is TGTGCCTGGAGTTTAGGCGCTAGCAGTCCGTGGGATACGCAGTATTTT. Amino acids: CAWSLGASSPWDTQYF.

The chain links TRBV18 to TRBJ1-6, with a possible D match to TRBD1 (5 bases). Per germline, CDR1 KGHSH and CDR2 LQKENI. The CDR3 is made up of 15 amino acids. Trimming stripped 0 bases from V and 5 bases from J, with 8 bases between. CDR3 DNA: TGTGCCAGCTCACCACCGGGGGGAAATAATTCACCCCTCCACTTT. Protein: CASSPPGGNNSPLHF.

This clone was observed once. The rearrangement joins TRBV15 to TRBJ2-3; the match to TRBD1 covers 9 bases. Germline V gene sequence: CDR1 LNHNV, CDR2 YYDKDF (reference sequence). This CDR3 has 14 amino acids. Unmatched junction bases numbered 8, after V lost 0 bases and J lost 13 bases. The CDR3 DNA follows: TGTGCCACCAGCAGAGATCAGGAGGGACAGGGAGAGTATTTT. This translates into CATSRDQEGQGEYF.

This sequence joins TRBV7-9 and TRBJ2-7; possible D gene TRBD1, 6 bases. Trimming removed 4 bases from V and 3 bases from J, with 13 bases in between. The CDR3 loop spans 14 amino acids. The germline CDR1 and CDR2 sequences are SEHNR and FQNEAQ (reference sequence). The CDR3 protein is CASSYRAANYEQYF. In DNA form, the CDR3 reads TGTGCCAGCAGCTACAGGGCAGCTAACTACGAGCAGTACTTC.

The chain is built from TRBV21-1 and TRBJ2-1; the table's TRBD1 call for D was not verified on the DNA. TRBV21-1 is recorded as a pseudogene. The CDR3 length is 13 residues. This CDR3 reads CASSVTGEDEQFF. The CDR3 DNA sequence: TGTGCCAGCAGCGTGACAGGGGAGGATGAGCAGTTCTTC.